The 20 T cell receptor beta chains listed next were all sequenced from one sample in a study of blood T cell repertoires in COVID-19. Sequencing used immunoSEQ multiplex PCR; TCRdb keeps in-frame clones, though not all of them. This table holds over 130,000 clones, around nine tenths found once. The source material was peripheral blood. The receptors derive from a human donor in a cohort sampled during active COVID-19.

The J gene is TRBJ1-2, the V gene TRBV28; 10 bases fit TRBD1. The V and J ends lost 7 bases and 3 bases, in that order; junction bases with no gene match: 11. CDR3 length equals 16 residues. Germline V gene lookup returns CDR1 MDHEN and CDR2 SYDVKM. CDR3 amino acids: CASTDETGGEDYGYTF. The CDR3 coding sequence is TGTGCCAGCACCGACGAGACAGGGGGCGAAGACTATGGCTACACCTTC.

The rearrangement uses TRBV9 and TRBJ2-2, with TRBD1 matching 7 bases. J was trimmed by 5 bases and V by 0 bases; bases with no gene match: 4. The CDR3 totals 15 residues. Germline V gene data show CDR1 as SGDLS and CDR2 as YYNGEE. In nucleotides, the CDR3 is TGTGCCAGCAGCGTAGGACAGGGCAGAACCGGGGAGCTGTTTTTT. Its protein is CASSVGQGRTGELFF.

The chain has TRBV18 and TRBJ1-3; D might be TRBD1 (6 bases). Trimming took 2 bases from V and 4 from J, leaving 15 bases between them. The CDR3 covers 16 residues. Germline V gene data show CDR1 as KGHSH and CDR2 as LQKENI. The CDR3 region is CASSPETGVVGNTIYF. The CDR3 DNA reads as TGTGCCAGCTCACCAGAGACAGGAGTAGTCGGAAACACCATATATTTT.

Here the CDR3 DNA reads TGTGCCAGCAGCTCACACCGGCCAGGGTATAGGAACGAGCAGTACTTC. Protein sequence: CASSSHRPGYRNEQYF. The chain is built from TRBV7-2 and TRBJ2-7; possible D gene TRBD1, 5 bases. This CDR3 contains 16 residues. With 4 bases removed from V and 5 bases from J, the gap between germline ends came to 21 bases. CDR1 SGHTA and CDR2 FQGNSA come from the germline V gene.

The rearrangement joins TRBV19 to TRBJ2-7, with TRBD2 identical over 8 bases. This CDR3 has 15 residues. CDR1 and CDR2 (germline): LNHDA, SQIVND (reference sequence). With 10 bases clipped from V and 0 bases from J, the junction kept 11 bases outside the gene matches. The CDR3 region is CATSQPGGSSYEQYF. The CDR3 nucleotides read TGTGCCACTAGCCAACCGGGAGGGAGCTCCTACGAGCAGTACTTC.

The chain couples TRBV30 to TRBJ2-7; weak D call: TRBD2 (6 bases). Trimming left V 4 bases short and J 2 bases short, with 15 bases between. This CDR3 comprises 14 residues. CDR1 and CDR2 (germline): GTSNPN, SVGIG (reference sequence). CDR3 sequence (DNA): TGTGCCTGGAATCTTGCGGGAAAAGCCTACGAGCAGTACTTC. This translates into CAWNLAGKAYEQYF.

V usage is TRBV7-3 and J usage is TRBJ2-1; tentatively, D is TRBD1 (7 bases). Germline CDR1 and CDR2: SGHTA and FQGTGA. Trimming removed 4 bases at V and 1 base at J, with 11 bases between. CDR3 length equals 15 residues. The DNA of the CDR3 is TGTGCCAGCAGCTCTTCAGGGGGGTCCTACAATGAGCAGTTCTTC. It specifies CASSSSGGSYNEQFF.

This clone was counted ten times or more. The J gene is TRBJ2-7, the V gene TRBV3-1 (or the pseudogene TRBV3-2); 9 bases line up with TRBD2. The J segment lost 1 base and the V segment lost 1 base, leaving 2 bases of the junction unmatched. The CDR3 is 15 residues long. Germline CDR1 is LGHDT and CDR2 is YNNKEL (reference sequence). The CDR3 is CASSQVAGASYEQYF. The CDR3 DNA reads TGTGCCAGCAGCCAAGTAGCGGGGGCTTCCTACGAGCAGTACTTC.

This clone was detected only once. This chain joins TRBV13 and TRBJ2-3; 12 nucleotides agree with TRBD2. The ends lost 5 bases at V and 4 bases at J; junction bases unmatched: 10. Germline-derived CDR1 and CDR2 are PRHDT and FYEKMQ (reference sequence). The CDR3 has 17 amino acids. Here the CDR3 DNA reads TGTGCCAGCAGCCGCCGACTAGCGGGAGATGGGTCAGATACGCAGTATTTT. Protein sequence: CASSRRLAGDGSDTQYF.

J is TRBJ1-1 and V is TRBV3-1 (or the pseudogene TRBV3-2); D possibly corresponds to TRBD1 (6 bases). V was clipped by 4 bases and J by 5 bases, with 11 bases between them. The CDR3 is made up of 13 amino acids. CDR1 and CDR2 (germline): LGHDT, YNNKEL (reference sequence). The CDR3 DNA reads as TGTGCCAGCAGCCCAACCGACAGGACTGAAGCTTTCTTT. Amino acid sequence: CASSPTDRTEAFF.

J is TRBJ2-3 and V is TRBV20-1, with TRBD2 matching over 12 bases. This CDR3 region has 16 residues. Germline CDR1 reads DFQATT; CDR2 reads SNEGSKA (reference sequence). V dropped 3 bases and J dropped 7; count of bases not matched to a gene: 11. The CDR3 spells CSASLLTSGRGNTQYF. The CDR3 coding sequence is TGCAGTGCTAGTCTCTTGACTAGCGGGAGAGGAAATACGCAGTATTTT.

The CDR3 protein is CASSFQGRYEQYF. For the CDR3, the DNA is TGCGCCAGCAGCTTCCAGGGTCGCTACGAGCAGTACTTC. The chain joins TRBV5-1 to TRBJ2-7; possible D gene TRBD1, 5 bases. Trimming pared 2 bases from V and 3 bases from J, leaving 9 bases between. In germline, CDR1 is SGHRS, CDR2 YFSETQ. The CDR3 length is 13 residues.

The V and J genes are TRBV28 and TRBJ2-3; 7 bases fit TRBD2. The CDR3 length is 16 residues. The junction had 13 bases not matched to a gene; V was cut back by 5 bases and J by 5 bases. In germline, CDR1 is MDHEN, CDR2 SYDVKM. For the CDR3, the DNA is TGTGCCAGCAGTCCCCTGGGGGGGTTGTCCGAAGATACGCAGTATTTT. Amino acid sequence: CASSPLGGLSEDTQYF.

The V and J genes are TRBV5-8 and TRBJ1-2; TRBD1 matches 7 bases. Germline V CDR1 and CDR2: SGHTS, YDEGEE. The trim removed 4 bases at V and 0 bases at J, leaving 3 bases unmatched. CDR3 length: 14 residues. The CDR3 loop reads CASSRQGTNYGYTF. CDR3 DNA sequence: TGTGCCAGCAGCCGACAGGGCACTAACTATGGCTACACCTTC.

The rearrangement links TRBV6-6 to TRBJ2-2; D might be TRBD2 (6 bases). V shed 0 bases and J shed 4 bases, with 12 bases lying between them. The length of the CDR3 is 16 residues. The germline V gene has CDR1 MNHNY and CDR2 SVGAGI (reference sequence). The CDR3 reads CASSYSEGMGTGELFF. DNA of the CDR3: TGTGCCAGCAGTTACTCGGAGGGAATGGGCACCGGGGAGCTGTTTTTT.

V gene TRBV28 combines with J gene TRBJ2-7; possible D gene TRBD1, 6 bases. V lost 2 bases, J lost 3 bases, and 14 bases lay in between. The germline CDR1 and CDR2 sequences are MDHEN and SYDVKM. This CDR3 is built from 15 residues. DNA of the CDR3: TGTGCCAGCAGTTTAAGGACAGCGACGGGCTACGAGCAGTACTTC. Its protein product is CASSLRTATGYEQYF.

The V call is TRBV18, the J call TRBJ2-1; 14 bases match TRBD2. Per germline, CDR1 KGHSH and CDR2 LQKENI. With V trimmed by 6 bases and J by 10 bases, 8 bases remained unmatched. This CDR3 has 15 amino acids. The CDR3 region is CASSGGTSGSVEQFF. Written as DNA, the CDR3 is TGTGCCAGCTCGGGTGGGACTAGCGGGAGCGTGGAGCAGTTCTTC.

The chain carries TRBV21-1 and TRBJ1-6. TRBV21-1 counts as a pseudogene. The CDR3 has 18 amino acids. In DNA form, the CDR3 reads TGTGCCAGCAGCAAAGGGGTACAGCGGGGATCCTATAATTCACCCCTCCACTTT. The encoded protein is CASSKGVQRGSYNSPLHF.

This sequence joins TRBV19 and TRBJ2-7, with 10 bases lining up with TRBD2. This CDR3 is 15 amino acids long. The junction had 6 bases not matched to a gene; V was cut back by 5 bases and J by 2 bases. From germline, CDR1 is LNHDA and CDR2 SQIVND (reference sequence). Written as DNA, the CDR3 is TGTGCCAGTAGTGCTCGGACTAGCGGAACCTACGAGCAGTACTTC. Its translation: CASSARTSGTYEQYF. The variable domain in full, with the rest retrieved from reference TRBV19 and TRBJ2-7, is DGGITQSPKYLFRKEGQNVTLSCEQNLNHDAMYWYRQDPGQGLRLIYYSQIVNDFQKGDIAEGYSVSREKKESFPLTVTSAQKNPTAFYLCASSARTSGTYEQYFGPGTRLTVT.

This rearrangement joins TRBV6-6 to TRBJ2-3; 8 bases line up with TRBD2. The CDR3 contains 16 residues. The germline V gene has CDR1 MNHNY and CDR2 SVGAGI (reference sequence). Trimming at V came to 6 bases and at J to 5 bases, leaving 13 bases not matched to a gene. CDR3 loop: CASRPMRSGSLDTQYF. In nucleotides, the CDR3 is TGTGCCAGCAGGCCCATGAGGAGCGGGAGTCTAGATACGCAGTATTTT.